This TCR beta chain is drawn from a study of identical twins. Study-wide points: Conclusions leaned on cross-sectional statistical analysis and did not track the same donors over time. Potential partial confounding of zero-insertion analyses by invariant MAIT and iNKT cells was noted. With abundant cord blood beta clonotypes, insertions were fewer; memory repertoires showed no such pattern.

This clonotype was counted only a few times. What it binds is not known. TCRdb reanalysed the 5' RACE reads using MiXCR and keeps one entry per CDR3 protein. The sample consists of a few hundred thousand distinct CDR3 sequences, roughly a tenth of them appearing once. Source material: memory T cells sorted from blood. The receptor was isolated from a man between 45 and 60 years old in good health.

CDR3 in amino acids: CASSVGGSYNEQFF. As DNA, the CDR3 is TGTGCCAGCAGCGTAGGCGGGAGCTACAATGAGCAGTTCTTC. The genes are TRBV9 and TRBJ2-1, with 7 bases identical to TRBD2. CDR3 length equals 14 residues. Germline CDR1 SGDLS, CDR2 YYNGEE. V gave up 0 bases and J gave up 3 bases; unmatched junction bases: 0.